This T cell receptor (beta chain) was obtained from a study of shared clonotypes between healthy human individuals. Germline V gene sequence: CDR1 MNHEY, CDR2 SVGAGI. Trimming cost V 6 bases and J 2 bases; bases outside gene matches: 9. The CDR3 sequence is 15 residues long. Sequenced by immunoSEQ multiplex PCR; TCRdb stores in-frame clones only, minus some. The table lists around 2.3 million clones, 90% to 97% of them singletons. There were only Caucasian adults among the donors, and all lived in Nashville, Tennessee. As concerns this clone: What it binds is not known.

Study results and limitations: The study found lower generation probabilities in non-shared clonotypes than in those shared by all four donors.

The chain joins TRBV6-5 to TRBJ2-7; 8 bases match TRBD2. Sequences were obtained from naive CD4+ T cells sorted from blood. Subset reported: CD45RA+ positively selected. The TCR comes from a man in his late teens or twenties in good health. CDR3 amino acids: CASRPGGAGTYEQYF. The CDR3 nucleotides are TGTGCCAGCAGACCCGGGGGGGCTGGGACCTACGAGCAGTACTTC.